The rows below give T cell receptor beta chains drawn from one sample of a study of cytomegalovirus exposure and HLA in healthy donors. This table comes from immunoSEQ multiplex PCR, and its TCRdb copy is limited to in-frame clones, with some not included. Among about 200,000 clones listed, approximately 85% were seen once. Sequenced sample: PBMCs. The receptors shown here come from a woman between 35 and 50 years old in good health and CMV-seronegative. The CDR3 runs from the conserved cysteine through the conserved F or W. A D gene is named only where the DNA matches it firmly. Rows give clone size only sometimes, using once, few, many, or a class for an expanded clone.

j_call d_call v_call clone_size cdr3_nt cdr3_aa
TRBJ1-2 TRBD1 TRBV28 - TGTGCCAGCAGTTCGACAGGGTGGGATGGCTACACCTTC CASSSTGWDGYTF
TRBJ1-5 - TRBV5-1 - TGCGCCAGCAGCTTACAGGGCTTTCAGCCCCAGCATTTT CASSLQGFQPQHF
TRBJ1-5 TRBD1 TRBV6-6 - TGTGCCAGCACCCAACAGGGGCGCAATCAGCCCCAGCATTTT CASTQQGRNQPQHF
TRBJ1-1 TRBD1 TRBV10-2 - TGCGCCAGCAGTAGACAGGGGAGGAACACTGAAGCTTTCTTT CASSRQGRNTEAFF
TRBJ1-4 TRBD1 TRBV7-6 once TGTGCCAGCAGCTTAGCAGGGGGCGCATATGAAAAACTGTTTTTT CASSLAGGAYEKLFF
TRBJ2-7 - TRBV7-3 - TGTGCCAGCAGCTTAATTCGGGGTTACGAGCAGTACTTC CASSLIRGYEQYF
TRBJ2-1 TRBD2 TRBV6-1 - TGTGCCAGCAGTGGGTTAGCGGGAGAAACCCCGAGCTCCTACAATGAGCAGTTCTTC CASSGLAGETPSSYNEQFF
TRBJ2-1 TRBD2 TRBV5-6 - TGTGCCAGCAGCCGAACCGTTGCGGGAGCTAACAATGAGCAGTTCTTC CASSRTVAGANNEQFF
TRBJ2-5 TRBD2 TRBV9 - TGTGCCAGCAGCGTAGGTGCGGGAGAGCCCCCACAAGAGACCCAGTACTTC CASSVGAGEPPQETQYF
TRBJ2-2 - TRBV11-1 - TGTGCCAGCAGTCCAAGGAGCAACACCGGGGAGCTGTTTTTT CASSPRSNTGELFF
TRBJ1-2 - TRBV15 - TGTGCCACCAGCAGAGATTTGGGGGCCGCCGGCCGAGGCTACACCTTC CATSRDLGAAGRGYTF
TRBJ2-1 TRBD2 TRBV29-1 - TGCAGCGTCTCCCGCAGGGCAACTAGCGGGAGCCCCAATGAGCAGTTCTTC CSVSRRATSGSPNEQFF
TRBJ2-7 TRBD2 TRBV27 - TGTGCCAGCAGTATGGGACTAGCGGGCTCCTACGAGCAGTACTTC CASSMGLAGSYEQYF
TRBJ2-3 TRBD2 TRBV12-5 - TGTGCTAGTGGTTTGGCAGGGACAAGCGGGAGGGCCGGGGATACGCAGTATTTT CASGLAGTSGRAGDTQYF
TRBJ2-7 TRBD1 TRBV19 - TGTGCCAGTAGTATCGCGGGACAGGGCTACGAGCAGTACTTC CASSIAGQGYEQYF
TRBJ2-1 TRBD2 TRBV9 - TGTGCCAGCAGCGGCCCGGTGGGGGCGGGAGGGGAGCAGTTCTTC CASSGPVGAGGEQFF
TRBJ1-2 - TRBV27 - TGTGCCAGCAGAAGCAGGGCGGTCTATGGCTACACCTTC CASRSRAVYGYTF
TRBJ1-2 - TRBV18 - TGTGCCAGCTCACCAAACACCGACTATGGCTACACCTTC CASSPNTDYGYTF
TRBJ1-2 - TRBV28 - TGTGCCAGCAGCCTCGGGACACCTCTCTATGGCTACACCTTC CASSLGTPLYGYTF
TRBJ2-1 - TRBV5-4 - TGTGCCAGCAGCCTCGGGTCAGCCGGATATGAGCAGTTCTTC CASSLGSAGYEQFF
TRBJ2-1 TRBD2 TRBV7-9 - TGTGCCAGCAGCTTAGCGGGACTAGTAGAATGGGAGCAGTTCTTC CASSLAGLVEWEQFF
TRBJ1-6 TRBD1 TRBV28 - TGTGCCAGCAGACCCGGACAGGCTGATAATTCACCCCTCCACTTT CASRPGQADNSPLHF
TRBJ1-5 - TRBV18 - TGTGCCAGCTCACAACAGGGTGGCCAGCCCCAGCATTTT CASSQQGGQPQHF
TRBJ2-7 TRBD1 TRBV7-9 - TGTGCCAGCACCACGACAGTGGGACAGTACAGTTACGAGCAGTACTTC CASTTTVGQYSYEQYF
TRBJ2-7 - TRBV4-1 few TGCGCCAGCAGCCCTTCCTGGAGCTCCTACGAGCAGTACTTC CASSPSWSSYEQYF
TRBJ2-7 TRBD2 TRBV27 - TGTGCCAGCAGATATTCTGAACTAGCGGGAGTGAACGAGCAGTACTTC CASRYSELAGVNEQYF
TRBJ2-7 - TRBV6-1 - TGTGCCAGCAGTGAAGTAGTCAGGGGCTCCTACGAGCAGTACTTC CASSEVVRGSYEQYF
TRBJ2-7 TRBD2 TRBV10-2 - TGCGCCAGCAGTGACTCGCTAGCGGGAATGGGCGAGCAGTACTTC CASSDSLAGMGEQYF
TRBJ1-5 TRBD1 TRBV9 - TGTGCCAGCAGCGAACAGGGGTTCGGGCAGCCCCAGCATTTT CASSEQGFGQPQHF
TRBJ2-1 TRBD2 TRBV4-1 few TGCGCCAGCAGCCAAGAAAAAACTAGCGGGAGTCAGTATGAGCAGTTCTTC CASSQEKTSGSQYEQFF
TRBJ2-1 TRBD2 TRBV4-1 - TGCGCCAGCAGCCAAGATAGTGGGACTAGCGGAACCTACAATGAGCAGTTCTTC CASSQDSGTSGTYNEQFF
TRBJ2-7 - TRBV6-1 few TGTGCCAGCAGTGACGAGGTCCGACGGGATCCCTACGAGCAGTACTTC CASSDEVRRDPYEQYF
TRBJ2-3 TRBD1 TRBV7-3 - TGTGCCAGCAGCCGCAGGGGGTGGCCGCAGTATTTT CASSRRGWPQYF
TRBJ1-2 - TRBV5-6 - TGTGCCAGCAGCTTGTTCGAGGCAGACTATGGCTACACCTTC CASSLFEADYGYTF
TRBJ2-7 TRBD1 TRBV5-1 - TGCGCCAGCAGCCTACACCGGGACAGGGGTTCCGAGCAGTACTTC CASSLHRDRGSEQYF
TRBJ1-2 - TRBV6-1 few TGTGCCAGCCGGACGACAGAAAACTATGGCTACACCTTC CASRTTENYGYTF
TRBJ2-7 - TRBV27 - TGTGCCAGCAGTTCGAGGCCACCCTACGAGCAGTACTTC CASSSRPPYEQYF
TRBJ2-7 - TRBV11-2 few TGTGCCAGCAGCTTAAATCAGGGGCAGCAGTACTTC CASSLNQGQQYF
TRBJ1-6 - TRBV27 - TGTGCCAGCGGGCTCCAGGGGTGGAATTCACCCCTCCACTTT CASGLQGWNSPLHF
TRBJ1-2 TRBD1 TRBV28 - TGTGCCAGCAGATTGGACAGGGTAAAGCATGGCTACACCTTC CASRLDRVKHGYTF
TRBJ2-7 - TRBV27 - TGTGCCAGCAGTTTGAGGGGGACATGGTCCTACGAGCAGTACTTC CASSLRGTWSYEQYF
TRBJ2-7 TRBD2 TRBV5-1 few TGCGCCAGCAGCTTGGGTACAGCGGGAGTCTCCGAGCAGTACTTC CASSLGTAGVSEQYF
TRBJ1-1 TRBD1 TRBV27 - TGTGCCAGCAAGGCGACAGGGTTCTCTGAAGCTTTCTTT CASKATGFSEAFF
TRBJ2-1 TRBD2 TRBV10-2 - TGCGCCAGCAGTGACCCCAGCGGGAGACACTACAATGAGCAGTTCTTC CASSDPSGRHYNEQFF
TRBJ2-3 - TRBV5-1 once TGCGCCAGCAGCTGGCGCAGGCCTAGCACAGATACGCAGTATTTT CASSWRRPSTDTQYF
TRBJ2-3 TRBD2 TRBV13 - TGTGCCAGCAGCTCGGGACTAGCGGGAAGTGGAGGGATCACAGATACGCAGTATTTT CASSSGLAGSGGITDTQYF
TRBJ1-5 - TRBV28 - TGTGCCAGCAGTTCAGGGGTCCAGCCCCAGCATTTT CASSSGVQPQHF
TRBJ1-5 TRBD1 TRBV16 - TGTGCCAGCAGCCAATCGGTACAGGGGCATCAGCCCCAGCATTTT CASSQSVQGHQPQHF
TRBJ1-2 - TRBV19 - TGTGCCAGCCCTTTGTGGTCCCTCTCCCCGGGGTATGGCTACACCTTC CASPLWSLSPGYGYTF
TRBJ1-2 - TRBV19 - TGTGCCAGTAGTCCTGACAGGATGTATGGCTACACCTTC CASSPDRMYGYTF
TRBJ2-1 TRBD1 TRBV27 - TGTGCCAGCAGTATGACCGGGACAGGGTGGAATGGGCAGTTCTTC CASSMTGTGWNGQFF
TRBJ2-1 TRBD1 TRBV10-3 - TGTGCCATCAGGGGGGACAGGGCCTACAATGAGCAGTTCTTC CAIRGDRAYNEQFF
TRBJ2-1 - TRBV19 - TGTGCCAGTAGTATAGATCAGTACGGGAGAAGTAGGAATGAGCAGTTCTTC CASSIDQYGRSRNEQFF
TRBJ1-1 - TRBV30 - TGTGCCTGGAGCGGACTCCTGAACACTGAAGCTTTCTTT CAWSGLLNTEAFF
TRBJ2-5 - TRBV28 - TGTGCCAGCATCTCTGCGGGGGCAGTCGAGACCCAGTACTTC CASISAGAVETQYF
TRBJ1-1 TRBD1 TRBV7-6 - TGTGCCAGCAGTCAAAGACAGGGTCTGAACACTGAAGCTTTCTTT CASSQRQGLNTEAFF
TRBJ2-1 TRBD1 TRBV5-1 - TGCGCCAGCAGCTTGGACAGGGGCTCCTACAATGAGCAGTTCTTC CASSLDRGSYNEQFF
TRBJ1-1 TRBD1 TRBV2 - TGTGCCAGCAGGCGGGACAGGGGTGGCACTGAAGCTTTCTTT CASRRDRGGTEAFF
TRBJ2-7 - TRBV7-2 - TGTGCCAGCAGCCATAGAAGAGAGTCCTACGAGCAGTACTTC CASSHRRESYEQYF
TRBJ2-2 TRBD2 TRBV2 - TGTGCCGTCCGTACGGGAGGGAGGACCGGGGAGCTGTTTTTT CAVRTGGRTGELFF